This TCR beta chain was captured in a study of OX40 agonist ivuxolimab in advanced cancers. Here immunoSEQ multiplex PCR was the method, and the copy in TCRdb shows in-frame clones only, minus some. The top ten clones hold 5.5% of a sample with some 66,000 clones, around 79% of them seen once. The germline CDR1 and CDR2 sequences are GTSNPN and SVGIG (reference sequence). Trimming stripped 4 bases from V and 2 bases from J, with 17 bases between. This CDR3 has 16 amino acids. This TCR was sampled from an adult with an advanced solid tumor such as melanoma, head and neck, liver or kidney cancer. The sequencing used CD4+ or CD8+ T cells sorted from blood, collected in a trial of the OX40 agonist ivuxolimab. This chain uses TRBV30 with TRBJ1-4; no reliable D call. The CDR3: CAWTLSVKPTNEKLFF. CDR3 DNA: TGTGCCTGGACCCTGAGTGTTAAACCCACTAATGAAAAACTGTTTTTT.